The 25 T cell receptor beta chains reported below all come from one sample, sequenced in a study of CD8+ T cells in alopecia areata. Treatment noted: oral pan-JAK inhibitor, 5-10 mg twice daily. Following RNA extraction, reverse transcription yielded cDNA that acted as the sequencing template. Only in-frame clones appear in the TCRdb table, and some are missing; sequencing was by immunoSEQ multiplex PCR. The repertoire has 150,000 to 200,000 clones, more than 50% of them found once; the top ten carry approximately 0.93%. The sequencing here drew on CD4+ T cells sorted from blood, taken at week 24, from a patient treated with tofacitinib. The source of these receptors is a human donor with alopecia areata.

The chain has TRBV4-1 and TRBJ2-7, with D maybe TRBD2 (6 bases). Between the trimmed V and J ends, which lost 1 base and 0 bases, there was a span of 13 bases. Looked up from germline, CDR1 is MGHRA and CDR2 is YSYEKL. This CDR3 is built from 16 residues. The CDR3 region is CASSQGSGRFSYEQYF. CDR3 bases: TGCGCCAGCAGCCAAGGTTCAGGGAGGTTCTCCTACGAGCAGTACTTC.

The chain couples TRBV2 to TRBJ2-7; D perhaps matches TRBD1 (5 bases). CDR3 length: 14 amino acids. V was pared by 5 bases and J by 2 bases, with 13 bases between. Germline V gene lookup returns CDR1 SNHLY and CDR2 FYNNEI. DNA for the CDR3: TGTGCCAGCAGTCTCAGGGTGTTAACCTACGAGCAGTACTTC. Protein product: CASSLRVLTYEQYF.

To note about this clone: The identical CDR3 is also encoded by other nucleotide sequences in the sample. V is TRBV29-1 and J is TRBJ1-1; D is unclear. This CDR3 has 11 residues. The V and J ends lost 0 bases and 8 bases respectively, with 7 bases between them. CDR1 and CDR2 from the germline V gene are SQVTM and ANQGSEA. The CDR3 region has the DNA TGCAGCGTTGAAGATCCGGGGGAAGCTTTCTTT. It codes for CSVEDPGEAFF.

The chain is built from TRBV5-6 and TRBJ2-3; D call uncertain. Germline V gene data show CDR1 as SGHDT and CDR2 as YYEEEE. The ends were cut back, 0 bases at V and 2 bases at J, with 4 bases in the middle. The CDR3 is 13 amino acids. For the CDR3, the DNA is TGTGCCAGCAGCTTGGGTAACACAGATACGCAGTATTTT. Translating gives CASSLGNTDTQYF.

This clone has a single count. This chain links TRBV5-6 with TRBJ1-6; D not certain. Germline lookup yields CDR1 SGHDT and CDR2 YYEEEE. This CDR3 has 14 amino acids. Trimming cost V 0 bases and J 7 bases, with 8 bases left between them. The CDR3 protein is CASSLGQRNSPLHF. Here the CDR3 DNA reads TGTGCCAGCAGCTTGGGGCAGAGGAATTCACCCCTCCACTTT. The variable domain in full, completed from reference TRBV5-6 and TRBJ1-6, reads DAGVTQSPTHLIKTRGQQVTLRCSPKSGHDTVSWYQQALGQGPQFIFQYYEEEERQRGNFPDRFSGHQFPNYSSELNVNALLLGDSALYLCASSLGQRNSPLHFGNGTRLTVT.

This CDR3 is CAISDEEGSSQHF. The CDR3 DNA reads TGTGCCATCAGTGACGAGGAGGGCAGCTCCCAGCATTTT. The gene calls are TRBV10-3 and TRBJ1-5; D is unclear. V lost 3 bases and J lost 11, with 14 bases in between. Germline CDR1 is ENHRY and CDR2 is SYGVKD. The CDR3 is 13 amino acids.

The CDR3 protein is CASSPQQGVNEKLFF. CDR3 nucleotide sequence: TGTGCCAGCAGCCCGCAACAGGGGGTAAATGAAAAACTGTTTTTT. The chain carries TRBV7-6 and TRBJ1-4; 8 nucleotides line up with TRBD1. With 5 bases clipped from V and 5 bases from J, the junction kept 7 bases outside the gene matches. Germline V CDR1 and CDR2: SGHVS, FNYEAQ. The CDR3 is made up of 15 amino acids.

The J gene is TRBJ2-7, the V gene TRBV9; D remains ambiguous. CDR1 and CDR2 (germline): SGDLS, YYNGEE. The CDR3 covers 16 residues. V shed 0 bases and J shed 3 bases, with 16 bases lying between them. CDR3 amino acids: CASSVDPQPPNYEQYF. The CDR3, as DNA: TGTGCCAGCAGCGTAGACCCCCAACCACCCAACTACGAGCAGTACTTC.

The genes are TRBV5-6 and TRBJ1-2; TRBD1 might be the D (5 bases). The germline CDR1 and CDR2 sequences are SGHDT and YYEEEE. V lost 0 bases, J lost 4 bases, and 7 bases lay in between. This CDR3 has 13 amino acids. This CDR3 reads CASSLGGPYGYTF. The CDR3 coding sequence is TGTGCCAGCAGCTTGGGGGGCCCCTATGGCTACACCTTC.

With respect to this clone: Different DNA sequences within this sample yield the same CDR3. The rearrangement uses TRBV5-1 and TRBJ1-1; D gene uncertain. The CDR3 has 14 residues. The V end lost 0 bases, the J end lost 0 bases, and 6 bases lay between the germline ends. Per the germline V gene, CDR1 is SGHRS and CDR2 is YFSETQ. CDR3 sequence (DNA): TGCGCCAGCAGCTTGGGGACGGTGAACACTGAAGCTTTCTTT. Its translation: CASSLGTVNTEAFF.

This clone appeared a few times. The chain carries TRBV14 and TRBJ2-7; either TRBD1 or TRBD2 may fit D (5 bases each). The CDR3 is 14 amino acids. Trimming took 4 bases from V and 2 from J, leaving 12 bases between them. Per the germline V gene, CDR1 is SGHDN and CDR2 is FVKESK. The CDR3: CASSRDPRAYEQYF. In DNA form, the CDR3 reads TGTGCCAGCAGCCGGGACCCTCGGGCCTACGAGCAGTACTTC.

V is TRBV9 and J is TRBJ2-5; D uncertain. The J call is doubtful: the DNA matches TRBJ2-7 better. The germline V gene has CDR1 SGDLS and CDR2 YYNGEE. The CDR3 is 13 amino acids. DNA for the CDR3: TGTGCCAGCAGCCCTACCTCCAATTACGAGCAGTACTTC. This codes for CASSPTSNYEQYF.

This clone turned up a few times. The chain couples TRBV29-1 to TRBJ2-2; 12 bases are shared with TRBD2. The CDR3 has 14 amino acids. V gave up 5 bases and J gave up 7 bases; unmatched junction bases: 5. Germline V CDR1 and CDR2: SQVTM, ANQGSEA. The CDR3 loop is CSVRTSGAYGELFF. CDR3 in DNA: TGCAGCGTTCGGACTAGCGGGGCGTACGGGGAGCTGTTTTTT.

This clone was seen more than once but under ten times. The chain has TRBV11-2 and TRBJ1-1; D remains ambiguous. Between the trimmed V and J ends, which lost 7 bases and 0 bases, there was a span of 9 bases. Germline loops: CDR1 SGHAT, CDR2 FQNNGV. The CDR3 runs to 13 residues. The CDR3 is CASMADMNTEAFF. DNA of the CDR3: TGTGCCAGCATGGCAGACATGAACACTGAAGCTTTCTTT.

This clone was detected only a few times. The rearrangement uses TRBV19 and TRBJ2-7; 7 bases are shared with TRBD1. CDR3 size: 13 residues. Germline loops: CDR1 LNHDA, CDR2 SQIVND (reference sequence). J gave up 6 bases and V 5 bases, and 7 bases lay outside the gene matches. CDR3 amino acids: CASSARQGLEQYF. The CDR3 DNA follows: TGTGCCAGTAGTGCCAGACAGGGTCTCGAGCAGTACTTC.

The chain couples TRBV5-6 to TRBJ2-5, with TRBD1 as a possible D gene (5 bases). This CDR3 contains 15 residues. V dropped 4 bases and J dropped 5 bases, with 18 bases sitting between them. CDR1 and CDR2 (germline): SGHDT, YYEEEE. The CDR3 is CASSRLDTDAETQYF. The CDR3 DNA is TGTGCCAGCAGCCGTTTGGACACGGATGCGGAGACCCAGTACTTC.

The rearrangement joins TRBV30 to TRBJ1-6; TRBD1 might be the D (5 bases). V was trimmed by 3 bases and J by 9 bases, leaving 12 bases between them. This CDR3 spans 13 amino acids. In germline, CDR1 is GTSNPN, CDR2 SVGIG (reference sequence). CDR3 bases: TGTGCCTGGAGCGACAGTTTCGGTTCACCCCTCCACTTT. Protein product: CAWSDSFGSPLHF.

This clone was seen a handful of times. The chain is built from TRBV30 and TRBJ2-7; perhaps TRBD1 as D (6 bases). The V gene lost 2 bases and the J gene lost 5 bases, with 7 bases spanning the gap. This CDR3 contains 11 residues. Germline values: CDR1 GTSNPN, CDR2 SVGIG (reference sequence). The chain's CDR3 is CAWSTGNEQYF. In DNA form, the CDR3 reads TGTGCCTGGAGTACAGGGAACGAGCAGTACTTC.

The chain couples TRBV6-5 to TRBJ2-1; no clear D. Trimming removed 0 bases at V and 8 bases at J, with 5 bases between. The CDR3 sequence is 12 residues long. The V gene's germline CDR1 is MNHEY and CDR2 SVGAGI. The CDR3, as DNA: TGTGCCAGCAGTTACTCGGGTCATGAGCAGTTCTTC. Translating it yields CASSYSGHEQFF.

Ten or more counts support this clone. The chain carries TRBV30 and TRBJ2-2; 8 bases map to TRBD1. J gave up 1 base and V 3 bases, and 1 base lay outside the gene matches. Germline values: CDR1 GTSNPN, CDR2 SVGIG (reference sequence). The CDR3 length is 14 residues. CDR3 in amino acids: CAWRGTGNTGELFF. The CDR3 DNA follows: TGTGCCTGGAGAGGGACAGGGAACACCGGGGAGCTGTTTTTT.

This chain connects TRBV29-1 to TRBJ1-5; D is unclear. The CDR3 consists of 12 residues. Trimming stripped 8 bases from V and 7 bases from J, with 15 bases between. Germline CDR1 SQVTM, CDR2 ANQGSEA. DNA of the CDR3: TGCAGCTGTCGGGTTAACGGCCAGCCCCAGCATTTT. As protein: CSCRVNGQPQHF.

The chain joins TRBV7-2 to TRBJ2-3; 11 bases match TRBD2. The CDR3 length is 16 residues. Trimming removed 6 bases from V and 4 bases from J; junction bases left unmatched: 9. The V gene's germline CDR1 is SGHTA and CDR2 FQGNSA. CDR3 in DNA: TGTGCCAGCAGTTTCGATAGCGGGGGGGCTGCAGATACGCAGTATTTT. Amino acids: CASSFDSGGAADTQYF.

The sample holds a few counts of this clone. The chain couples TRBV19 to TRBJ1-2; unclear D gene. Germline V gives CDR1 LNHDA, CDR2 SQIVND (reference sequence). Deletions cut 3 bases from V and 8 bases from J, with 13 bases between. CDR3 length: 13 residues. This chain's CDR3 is CASSMWKNGGYTF. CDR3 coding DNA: TGTGCCAGTAGTATGTGGAAGAATGGAGGCTACACCTTC.

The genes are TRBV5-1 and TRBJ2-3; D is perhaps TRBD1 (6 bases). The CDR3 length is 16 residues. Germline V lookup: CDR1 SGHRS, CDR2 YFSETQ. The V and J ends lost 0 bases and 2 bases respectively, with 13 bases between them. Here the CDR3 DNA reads TGCGCCAGCAGCTTGGGGTTGGGACAAAACACAGATACGCAGTATTTT. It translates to CASSLGLGQNTDTQYF.

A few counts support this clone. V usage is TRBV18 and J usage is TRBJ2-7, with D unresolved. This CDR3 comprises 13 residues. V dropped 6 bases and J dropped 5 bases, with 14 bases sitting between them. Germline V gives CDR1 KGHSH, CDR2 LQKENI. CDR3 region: CASSRGRIDEQYF. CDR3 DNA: TGTGCCAGCTCCCGCGGAAGGATCGACGAGCAGTACTTC.